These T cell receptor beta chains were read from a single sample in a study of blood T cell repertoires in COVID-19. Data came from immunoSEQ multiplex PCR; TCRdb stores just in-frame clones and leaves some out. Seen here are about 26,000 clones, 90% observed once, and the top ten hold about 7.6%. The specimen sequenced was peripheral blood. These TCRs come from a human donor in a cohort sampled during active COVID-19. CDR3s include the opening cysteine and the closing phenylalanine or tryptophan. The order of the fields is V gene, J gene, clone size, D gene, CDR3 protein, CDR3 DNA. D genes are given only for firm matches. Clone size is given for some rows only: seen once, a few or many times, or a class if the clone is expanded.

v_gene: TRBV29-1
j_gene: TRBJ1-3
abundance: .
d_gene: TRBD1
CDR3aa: CSTTSDRSGNTIYF
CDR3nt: TGCAGCACGACATCGGACAGGTCTGGAAACACCATATATTTT

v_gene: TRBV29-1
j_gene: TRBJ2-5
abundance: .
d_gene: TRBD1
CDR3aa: CSVGGDRGVQTQYF
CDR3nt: TGCAGCGTGGGAGGGGACAGGGGGGTGCAGACCCAGTACTTC

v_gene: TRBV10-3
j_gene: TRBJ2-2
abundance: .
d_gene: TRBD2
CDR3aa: CAIWTSGVNTGELFF
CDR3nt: TGTGCCATCTGGACTAGCGGGGTAAACACCGGGGAGCTGTTTTTT

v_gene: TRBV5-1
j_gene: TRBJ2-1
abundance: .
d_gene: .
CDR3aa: CASSFTGGSNNEQFF
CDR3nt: TGCGCCAGCAGCTTTACCGGGGGTTCTAACAATGAGCAGTTCTTC

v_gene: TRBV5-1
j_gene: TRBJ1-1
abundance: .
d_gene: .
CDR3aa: CASSLAQAGRAEAFF
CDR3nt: TGCGCCAGCAGCTTGGCACAGGCAGGGAGGGCTGAAGCTTTCTTT

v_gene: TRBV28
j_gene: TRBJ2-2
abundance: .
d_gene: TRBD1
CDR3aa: CASTPGGANTGELFF
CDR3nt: TGTGCCAGCACACCAGGGGGCGCGAACACCGGGGAGCTGTTTTTT

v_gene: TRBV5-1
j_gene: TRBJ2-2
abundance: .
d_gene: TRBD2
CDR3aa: CASSYGLAGETPSGELFF
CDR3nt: TGCGCCAGCAGCTACGGACTAGCGGGGGAGACCCCCTCTGGGGAGCTGTTTTTT

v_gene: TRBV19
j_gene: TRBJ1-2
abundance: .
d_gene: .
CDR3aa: CASRGDNSPGYTF
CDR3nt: TGTGCCAGTAGAGGGGACAACTCCCCGGGCTACACCTTC

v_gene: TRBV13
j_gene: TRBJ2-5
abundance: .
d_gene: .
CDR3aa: CASSLEGGKETQYF
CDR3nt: TGTGCCAGCAGCTTAGAAGGCGGTAAAGAGACCCAGTACTTC

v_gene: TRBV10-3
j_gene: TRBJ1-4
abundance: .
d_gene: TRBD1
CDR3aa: CAISRTGNNEKLFF
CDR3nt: TGTGCCATCAGTCGGACAGGGAATAATGAAAAACTGTTTTTT

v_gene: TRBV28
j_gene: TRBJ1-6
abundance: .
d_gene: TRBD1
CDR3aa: CASRAPGQSTNSPLHF
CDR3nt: TGTGCCAGCAGGGCCCCGGGACAGAGCACAAATTCACCCCTCCACTTT

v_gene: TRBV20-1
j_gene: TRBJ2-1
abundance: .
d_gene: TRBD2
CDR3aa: CSASRSGSLNEQFF
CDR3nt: TGCAGTGCTAGTCGAAGCGGGAGCCTCAATGAGCAGTTCTTC

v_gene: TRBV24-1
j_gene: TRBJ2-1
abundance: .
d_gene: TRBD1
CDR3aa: CATSAPTGGVGNEQFF
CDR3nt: TGTGCCACCAGTGCTCCGACAGGGGGCGTTGGAAATGAGCAGTTCTTC

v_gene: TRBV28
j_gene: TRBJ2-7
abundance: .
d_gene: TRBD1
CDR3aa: CASSSPTGAYEQYF
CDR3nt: TGTGCCAGCAGTTCCCCCACAGGGGCCTACGAGCAGTACTTC

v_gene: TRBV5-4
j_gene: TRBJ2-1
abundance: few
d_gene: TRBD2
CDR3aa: CASKLAGGSEQFF
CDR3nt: TGTGCCAGCAAACTAGCGGGAGGTAGTGAGCAGTTCTTC

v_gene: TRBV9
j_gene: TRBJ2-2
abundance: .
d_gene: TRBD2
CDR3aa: CASSGGGVTGELFF
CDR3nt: TGTGCCAGCAGCGGCGGGGGAGTCACCGGGGAGCTGTTTTTT

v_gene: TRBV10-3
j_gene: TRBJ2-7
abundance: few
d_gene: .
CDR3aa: CAISSDYEQYF
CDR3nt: TGTGCCATCTCGTCAGACTACGAGCAGTACTTC